This T cell receptor (beta chain) emerged from a study of blood T cell repertoires in COVID-19. Looked up from germline, CDR1 is MNHEY and CDR2 is SVGAGI. V was trimmed by 10 bases and J by 6 bases, leaving 12 bases between them. This CDR3 contains 11 residues. The table came from immunoSEQ multiplex PCR; TCRdb's copy has only in-frame clones and leaves some out. The table includes under 130,000 clones, less than 85% detected once. The TCR originated in a man in his sixties or seventies with active or convalescent COVID-19. Sequenced: peripheral blood. J is TRBJ1-1 and V is TRBV6-5; tentative D call: TRBD1 (5 bases). CDR3 sequence: CATRRGAEAFF. CDR3 nucleotide sequence: TGTGCCACCCGGAGGGGAGCTGAAGCTTTCTTT.